This TCR beta chain was found in a study of cytomegalovirus exposure and HLA in healthy donors (dated by TCRdb to about 2017). At the level of the whole study: An earlier analysis of roughly 500 of the donors reported roughly 300 Gb of sequence data and approximately 110 million unique TCR beta sequences from 190 million or so T cells. Typing coverage differed by locus: A, B, C, DRB1 and DQB1 were typed in roughly 629-630 donors, DQA1 in about 550, DPA1 in around 610, and DPB1 in just under 490. In a later genetic analysis, genome-wide SNP genotypes for about 65% of the 666 donors were used, and that subset was treated as a discovery cohort. In an earlier analysis of roughly 580 of the donors, high-throughput TCR beta sequencing was used to judge whether each TCR beta V gene segment behaved as functional or pseudogenic. Across approximately 400 genotyped donors of the cohort, an average of roughly 250,000 unique TCR beta nucleotide sequences per donor were sequenced, and roughly a sixth of those sequences were non-productive. The study combined high-throughput TCR immunosequencing, statistical association of individual TCRs with disease status, and machine learning to predict cytomegalovirus infection status. The later analysis used no new phenotypic data to find candidate immune exposures, relying instead on TCR beta sequences and their occurrence across donors. A later analysis re-analyzed previously published TCR beta repertoires from several hundred donors and added high-resolution HLA genotyping to study TCR occurrence patterns. An early release covering about 600 HLA-typed donors comprised roughly 300 gigabases of sequencing data and around 85 million unique TCR sequences. The study aimed to test whether cataloging public T cell receptors could reveal signatures of past pathogen exposure. Using immunosequencing, the study profiled T cell repertoires from roughly 650 subjects and related those repertoires to cytomegalovirus serostatus. The genetic ancestry cluster associated with self-reported Caucasian donors included around 76% of the 300 to 450 genotyped donors. HLA typing covered class I and class II loci at four-digit resolution. Along with the roughly 710-subject first cohort, a separate validation cohort of roughly 110 different subjects was used. Every discovery cohort repertoire had been produced on one sequencing platform. Roughly five DR-DQ haplotypes were treated as single units for association and clustering because of strong linkage in the cohort. Donor age, sex, ethnicity and CMV serostatus were collected together with the repertoire data.

What the research found in general, with its limitations: A further reported finding was that TCR beta sequences accurately predicted the HLA-A and HLA-B alleles for most subjects in the first cohort. According to a later analysis, parvovirus B19, influenza, CMV and Epstein-Barr virus appeared linked to several top co-occurrence clusters. Because some donors lacked HLA typing at each locus, the association tests relied only on the typed subset. A cluster of highly shared sequence variants was judged likely to be a technical artifact of the sequencing pipeline. The earlier analysis of some 560 of the donors excluded roughly 17 rarely observed V segments, including chromosome 9 orphons, because counts were too low. A later analysis associated about 16,000 TCR beta sequences with specific HLA alleles at a false discovery rate of 0.05. The presence/absence analyses assumed that sequencing depth was roughly uniform across donors, and that assumption may not be true. In a later genetic analysis, a missense DCLRE1C variant was associated with V-gene and J-gene trimming of TCR beta chains, and the association was replicated in an independent cohort. Most TCR sequences were seen in very few donors, while some public TCRs were found in many individuals. Some IMGT-functional V segments, including TRBV6-2 and TRBV6-3, could not be distinguished by the 87-base-pair reads and were therefore excluded. Assigning TCR associations to individual alleles was difficult when HLA alleles, especially DR and DQ, strongly co-occurred. In a later genetic analysis, fewer N-insertions in productive TCRs were reported among donors in an Asian-associated ancestry cluster than the approximately 670-donor mean. The study listed 150 to 200 TCR beta chains as associated with cytomegalovirus. Compared with equally common non-associated chains, HLA-associated TCR beta chains in a later analysis were more clonally expanded and had lower generation probabilities. Cytomegalovirus status was reported to be diagnosed by the classifier with high specificity and sensitivity in both the original and validation cohorts. In an earlier analysis of approximately 590 of the donors, most TCR beta V segments were observed in productive rearrangements about 87% or about 30% of the time, broadly matching IMGT annotations. Only TCR beta chains were sequenced in this cohort, and the absence of alpha or paired-chain data limited detectable features. Correlated functional status among segregating V segments might be attributable to linkage disequilibrium, but an unknown experimental factor could not be ruled out. In a later analysis, most CMV-associated TCR beta chains were found to appear HLA-restricted, with HLA associations seemingly driven largely by CMV exposure. Three of the identified cytomegalovirus-associated TCR beta chains were confirmed in vitro to be specific for cytomegalovirus antigens. The authors suggested that the approach could potentially be extended to other disease states and immunological phenotypes. In a later analysis, TCR association rates were found to vary across HLA loci, with the most associated TCRs seen for DRB1 alleles and the fewest for HLA-C alleles. For the cohort, immune exposure information was limited to CMV serostatus.

Library preparation used the immunoSEQ multiplex PCR assay. A mixture of 60 forward primers for TCR Vbeta segments and 13 reverse primers for TCR Jbeta segments was used in the multiplex PCR. The CDR3 region of rearranged TCR beta genes was amplified from genomic DNA by a multiplex PCR assay. On the Illumina HiSeq System, the amplified TCR beta libraries were sequenced as 87-base-pair reads. Concerning the study's data processing: A later analysis tallied 75 million to 95 million unique TCR beta chains across the roughly 610 repertoires, and 10 million to 11 million of those chains were shared by two or more donors. A nearest-neighbor algorithm error-corrected the raw reads and collapsed the reads into unique sequences, merging closely related sequences to remove PCR and sequencing errors. Alignment of CDR3 sequences to IMGT reference sequences was used to assign V, D and J gene segments. Each retained sequence needed at least a six-nucleotide match to both a V gene segment and a J gene segment. Rearrangements were classified as productive when the CDR3 lacked stop codons and remained in frame with V and J, and all other rearrangements were classified as non-productive. Following IMGT convention, CDR3 was defined as the stretch from the second conserved V-encoded cysteine up to the conserved J-encoded phenylalanine. In an earlier analysis of just under 600 of the donors, sequences lacking an unambiguous match to a single V gene segment were excluded. An earlier analysis of approximately 590 of the donors classified V segments as functional when productive rearrangements were above 56.7% and as segregating when the standard deviation between donors was above 5%. To diagnose cytomegalovirus status from the catalog of TCR beta chain sequences, a statistical classification framework was built. V and J gene assignment, in a later analysis, came from comparing TCR nucleotide sequences with IMGT/GENE-DB human TR gene sequences. A later analysis assigned CDR3 sequences and most-parsimonious VDJ recombination scenarios with the TCRdist pipeline. In a later analysis, each TCR beta chain was defined by its CDR3 amino acid sequence together with its V-gene family, and reads lacking a unique V-gene family were excluded. A later analysis removed nearly 600 highly shared, low-generation-probability nucleotide sequences to deal with suspected cross-contamination and a sequencing artifact. In a later analysis, a clonal expansion index for each public chain was calculated from normalized within-repertoire ranks of inferred template counts. In a later analysis, generation probabilities were computed with a VDJ recombination model fitted to out-of-frame rearrangements, and the resulting probabilities were checked against IGoR. In a later analysis, hypergeometric tests were used to score TCR-TCR, TCR-HLA and TCR-CMV co-occurrence, with a repertoire-size bias correction applied to TCR pairs. To estimate false discovery rates, a later analysis permuted the HLA or CMV assignments 20 times. A later analysis grouped co-occurring TCRs with DBSCAN, adding TCRdist sequence similarity when clustering within HLA-allele-positive subsets. Co-occurrence clustering excluded repertoires with fewer than 30,000 or more than 120,000 public chains, plus five with anomalous nucleotide sharing. TCRdb stores this immuneACCESS table with in-frame sequences only. Part of the clones is absent; in the studies checked, under half of the shortfall reflects unresolved V genes, and no reason is known for the rest. That table gives V, J and clone size, and the DNA gave D and trimming. This sample is represented by about 140,000 clones; over 60% of them were singletons. The ten largest clonotypes hold 2.5% to 3.5% of the sample.

Details on this clone: Its binding antigen is unknown. One base away there is no much larger clone; base qualities are not given.

The cohort consisted of some 730 healthy bone marrow donors. Cohort members were all nominally healthy when sampled, although unrecorded immune exposures were likely present. The donor tested CMV seronegative, placing the donor among the 350 or so seronegative members of the cohort. A peripheral blood sample was collected from each donor, and TCR beta sequencing was performed on peripheral blood mononuclear cells. The Qiagen DNeasy Blood Extraction Kit was used to extract genomic DNA from the blood cell samples. The CDR3 measures 17 amino acids from cysteine to phenylalanine. Only CDR3 DNA remains: 51 bases, in frame from the first base. Trimming at the junction amounts to 1 base on V and 2 bases on J, and the germline ends lie 16 bases apart. Reading the germline V gene gives CDR1 SGHRS and CDR2 YFSETQ.

This clonotype was obtained from a male donor in good health and CMV-seronegative. Recombination connected TRBV5-1 to TRBJ1-3; 6 matching bases give a weak D call of TRBD1. Sequenced input: PBMCs. The nucleotide sequence is TGCGCCAGCAGCTTGATCGGCGGGGGGCAGGCTGGAAACACCATATATTTT. Its translation reads: CASSLIGGGQAGNTIYF.